This T cell receptor beta chain was observed in a study of vaccination effects on CD4 cells after COVID-19. Study in general: The vaccine given was either BNT162b2 or mRNA-1273, in two doses.

The method was immunoSEQ multiplex PCR; TCRdb's version includes in-frame clones alone and lacks a portion of them. Of about 30,000 clones listed, about 62% are singletons. This clone appeared a few times. What it recognizes is unknown. The CDR3 is made up of 12 amino acids. V lost 6 bases and J 0 bases, leaving 5 bases between the germline ends. Germline values: CDR1 LGHDT, CDR2 YNNKEL (reference sequence). Study results and limitations: Whether induced by infection or by vaccine, clones showed marked clonal contraction late after vaccination. Convalescent patients were scarce, and early post-infection timepoints were absent.

Upon completion of approximately ten days in culture, CD4+ T cells were isolated. Absence of prior SARS-CoV-2 infection characterized the vaccine recipients, who showed negative nucleocapsid antibodies. This chain connects TRBV3-1 (or the pseudogene TRBV3-2) to TRBJ1-1; D remains ambiguous. This TCR was sampled from a human donor who received a COVID-19 vaccine. The specimen comprised CD4+ T cells from PBMCs cultured without peptide, sampled before COVID-19 vaccination. CDR3 loop: CASRPMNTEAFF. The CDR3 DNA reads as TGTGCCAGCAGGCCGATGAACACTGAAGCTTTCTTT.